The clone carrying this T cell receptor beta chain was seen a few times. The entry originates in a study of T-cell reconstitution after alpha-beta-depleted transplantation in children. Molecular barcoding with unique molecular identifiers was used for the TCRbeta library. MiXCR, applied by TCRdb to the PCR reads, yields one record per CDR3 protein. This table has about 340,000 distinct CDR3 sequences, 13% appearing once. The CDR3 runs to 16 residues. The germline V gene has CDR1 SEHNR and CDR2 FQNEAQ (reference sequence). V lost 1 base and J 5 bases, leaving 17 bases between the germline ends. The source of this sequence is a human donor who donated a stem cell graft to a child with Fanconi anemia. The starting material was PBMCs, obtained from the stem cell graft. The V gene is TRBV7-9, the J gene TRBJ2-5; D ambiguous. As DNA, the CDR3 is TGTGCCAGCAGCTTAGGGGGTACCCTACCGGCGGAGACCCAGTACTTC. Protein product: CASSLGGTLPAETQYF.